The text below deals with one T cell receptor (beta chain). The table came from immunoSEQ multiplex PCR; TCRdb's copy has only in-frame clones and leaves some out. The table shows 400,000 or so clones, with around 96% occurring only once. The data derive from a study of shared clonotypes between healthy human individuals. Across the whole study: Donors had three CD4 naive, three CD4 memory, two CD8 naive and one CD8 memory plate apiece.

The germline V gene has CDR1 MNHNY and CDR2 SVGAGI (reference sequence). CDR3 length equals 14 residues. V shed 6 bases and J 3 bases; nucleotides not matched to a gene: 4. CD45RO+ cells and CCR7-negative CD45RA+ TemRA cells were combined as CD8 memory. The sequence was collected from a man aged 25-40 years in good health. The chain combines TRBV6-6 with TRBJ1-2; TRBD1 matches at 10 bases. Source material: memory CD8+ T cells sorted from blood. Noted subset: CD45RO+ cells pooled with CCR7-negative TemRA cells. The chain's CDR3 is CASRHGQGDYGYTF. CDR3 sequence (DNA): TGTGCCAGCAGACATGGACAGGGGGACTATGGCTACACCTTC.